The 27 T cell receptor beta chains reported below all come from one sample, sequenced in a study of blood T cells in healthy people across ages. A second PCR of 7 to 11 cycles used a sample-barcoded 5' primer and a J-beta primer mix. TCRdb reprocessed the 5' RACE reads via MiXCR and lists one record per CDR3 protein. This table has approximately 800,000 distinct CDR3 sequences, 58% appearing once. Sequencing input: blood. These receptors all come from a man aged 25 to 40 in good health.

The gene calls are TRBV7-2 and TRBJ2-4; 9 nucleotides line up with TRBD2. TRBJ2-7 matches the DNA end more closely, so the J call is doubtful. The CDR3 consists of 15 residues. Germline CDR1 reads SGHTA; CDR2 reads FQGNSA. CDR3 loop: CASSLNGRGGYEQYF. The CDR3 coding sequence is TGTGCCAGCAGCTTAAATGGGCGGGGGGGTTACGAGCAGTACTTC.

The rearrangement uses TRBV7-2 and TRBJ1-2, with a tentative D call TRBD1 (5 bases). Germline CDR1 reads SGHTA; CDR2 reads FQGNSA. This CDR3 region has 14 residues. Trimming removed 5 bases at V and 0 bases at J, with 10 bases between. The chain's CDR3 is CASSATGANYGYTF. CDR3 DNA: TGTGCCAGCAGCGCGACGGGGGCTAACTATGGCTACACCTTC.

Concerning this clonotype itself: A much larger clone sits a single nucleotide away, making a read error possible. The chain uses TRBV10-3 and TRBJ2-7, with D hard to call. The CDR3 consists of 13 residues. CDR1 is ENHRY and CDR2 is SYGVKD in the germline V gene. Between the trimmed V and J ends, which lost 4 bases and 3 bases, there was a span of 10 bases. CDR3 bases: TGTGCCATCAGTGGGGGTCCGGACTACGAGCAGTACTTC. Its protein is CAISGGPDYEQYF.

This clonotype was found a few times. The rearrangement links TRBV20-1 to TRBJ2-5; unclear D gene. The CDR3 extends over 11 amino acids. Trimming removed 4 bases from V and 5 bases from J, with 8 bases in between. Germline-derived CDR1 and CDR2 are DFQATT and SNEGSKA (reference sequence). The CDR3 is CSAIQWETQYF. The CDR3 nucleotides read TGCAGTGCTATTCAGTGGGAGACCCAGTACTTC.

The J gene is TRBJ1-2, the V gene TRBV18; D is unclear. Trimming shortened V by 2 bases and J by 6 bases, and 13 bases separated the two germline ends. Germline CDR1 is KGHSH and CDR2 is LQKENI. There are 14 residues in the CDR3. This chain's CDR3 is CASSPDLLGDGYTF. In DNA, the CDR3 is TGTGCCAGCTCACCAGACTTACTTGGGGATGGCTACACCTTC. The full variable domain, in which reference TRBV18 and TRBJ1-2 provide the parts outside the CDR3, is NAGVMQNPRHLVRRRGQEARLRCSPMKGHSHVYWYRQLPEEGLKFMVYLQKENIIDESGMPKERFSAEFPKEGPSILRIQQVVRGDSAAYFCASSPDLLGDGYTFGSGTRLTVV.

The chain uses TRBV7-2 and TRBJ2-3, with D maybe TRBD2 (5 bases). CDR3 size: 14 residues. From germline, CDR1 is SGHTA and CDR2 FQGNSA. V lost 3 bases to trimming and J lost 2 bases, with 9 bases between them. The CDR3: CASSFQRFTDTQYF. CDR3 sequence (DNA): TGTGCCAGCAGCTTCCAGCGGTTCACAGATACGCAGTATTTT.

The V gene is TRBV5-1, the J gene TRBJ1-5, with D tentatively TRBD1 (6 bases). From germline, CDR1 is SGHRS and CDR2 YFSETQ. This CDR3 contains 16 residues. Deletions cut 3 bases from V and 1 base from J, with 14 bases between. CDR3 amino acids: CASSSEGGRSNQPQHF. As DNA, the CDR3 is TGCGCCAGCAGCTCGGAAGGGGGAAGGAGCAATCAGCCCCAGCATTTT. The full variable domain, rest sourced from reference TRBV5-1 and TRBJ1-5, is KAGVTQTPRYLIKTRGQQVTLSCSPISGHRSVSWYQQTPGQGLQFLFEYFSETQRNKGNFPGRFSGRQFSNSRSEMNVSTLELGDSALYLCASSSEGGRSNQPQHFGDGTRLSIL.

The chain uses TRBV6-5 and TRBJ2-3; 9 bases fit TRBD2. The germline CDR1 and CDR2 sequences are MNHEY and SVGAGI. V shed 0 bases and J 4 bases; nucleotides not matched to a gene: 5. The CDR3 spans 16 residues. The CDR3: CASSYSGTSRADTQYF. The CDR3 nucleotides read TGTGCCAGCAGTTACTCTGGGACTAGCCGCGCAGATACGCAGTATTTT.

The sample holds a few counts of this clonotype. The chain links TRBV7-2 to TRBJ1-2; D possibly corresponds to TRBD1 (5 bases). The CDR3 runs 13 residues. The germline V and J ends were trimmed by 1 base and 4 bases, with 7 bases remaining between them. Germline loops: CDR1 SGHTA, CDR2 FQGNSA. The CDR3 is CASSLDGAYGYTF. CDR3 sequence (DNA): TGTGCCAGCAGCTTAGACGGGGCCTATGGCTACACCTTC.

The chain uses TRBV12-3 or TRBV12-4 and TRBJ2-3; D not certain. V shed 6 bases and J shed 2 bases, with 15 bases lying between them. The CDR3 is 15 residues long. The CDR3 coding sequence is TGTGCCAGCAGCCCCCAAGGAAGCATCACAGATACGCAGTATTTT. Translated: CASSPQGSITDTQYF.

Concerning this clonotype: A junction boundary mismatches the germline segment, possibly from a read error. V and J are TRBV27 and TRBJ2-7; 10 bases align to TRBD2. Germline V CDR1 and CDR2: MNHEY, SMNVEV (reference sequence). The CDR3 has 14 residues. The CDR3 sequence: CANSWGLAGVEQYF. CDR3 in DNA: TGTGCCAACAGTTGGGGGCTAGCGGGAGTCGAGCAGTACTTC.

The CDR3 DNA reads TGTGCCAGCAGTTACTCCGTGACAGGGGGTTCACCCCTCCACTTT. Translation: CASSYSVTGGSPLHF. The chain has TRBV6-5 and TRBJ1-6; 9 bases match TRBD1. V shed 0 bases and J 9 bases; nucleotides not matched to a gene: 3. CDR1 MNHEY and CDR2 SVGAGI come from the germline V gene. The CDR3 totals 15 residues.

The rearrangement joins TRBV5-1 to TRBJ2-7; TRBD2 is a possible D gene (6 bases). Looked up from germline, CDR1 is SGHRS and CDR2 is YFSETQ. This CDR3 contains 13 residues. The germline V and J ends were trimmed by 0 bases and 6 bases, with 10 bases remaining between them. The CDR3 region is CASSLEPEGEQYF. The CDR3 region has the DNA TGCGCCAGCAGCTTGGAACCGGAGGGCGAGCAGTACTTC.

The J gene is TRBJ2-5, the V gene TRBV7-2; a possible D gene is TRBD2 (5 bases). TRBJ2-7 explains the end of the DNA better; the J call may be wrong. Germline V gene sequence: CDR1 SGHTA, CDR2 FQGNSA. The CDR3 loop spans 14 amino acids. CDR3 loop: CASRQTGNPYEQYF. DNA of the CDR3: TGTGCCAGCAGACAAACCGGGAACCCCTACGAGCAGTACTTC.

As concerns this clonotype: Given a much more abundant clone one base away, this may be a read error. This chain joins TRBV7-2 and TRBJ2-1; D call uncertain. The end of the DNA aligns better with TRBJ2-7, so the J call may be wrong. The germline gives CDR1 SGHTA, CDR2 FQGNSA. This CDR3 is built from 14 residues. DNA for the CDR3: TGTGCCAGCAGCCTAAGTAGCTCCTACAATGAGCAGTACTTC. The encoded protein is CASSLSSSYNEQYF.

This chain connects TRBV4-3 to TRBJ2-4; 11 bases are shared with TRBD2. The DNA end lines up better with TRBJ2-5; the J call may be wrong. From germline, CDR1 is LGHNA and CDR2 YSLEER. This CDR3 contains 18 residues. In nucleotides, the CDR3 is TGCGCCAGCAGCCAGACCGGGACATATAGCGGGGGGGGAGAGACCCAGTACTTC. Residues: CASSQTGTYSGGGETQYF.

The CDR3 DNA reads TGCAGTGCGATCACGCTAGCGGGAGTTGAGCAGTACTTC. This codes for CSAITLAGVEQYF. The chain employs TRBV20-1 and TRBJ2-5; the match to TRBD2 covers 10 bases. Germline V CDR1 and CDR2: DFQATT, SNEGSKA (reference sequence). The CDR3 consists of 13 residues. Trimming cost V 6 bases and J 11 bases; bases outside gene matches: 12.

The gene calls are TRBV10-3 and TRBJ1-2; a possible D gene is TRBD1 (5 bases). Germline values: CDR1 ENHRY, CDR2 SYGVKD. The CDR3 contains 17 residues. V lost 0 bases, J lost 0 bases, and 14 bases lay in between. This CDR3 is CAISESITGATNYGYTF. DNA for the CDR3: TGTGCCATCAGTGAGTCGATAACAGGCGCGACTAACTATGGCTACACCTTC.

The gene calls are TRBV6-2 or TRBV6-3 and TRBJ1-5; D ambiguous. CDR1 MNHEY and CDR2 SVGEGT come from the germline V gene. The V end was cut by 2 bases, the J end by 7 bases, with 9 bases between. The CDR3 extends over 13 amino acids. The CDR3 sequence is CASSYGSRQPQHF. The CDR3 DNA is TGTGCCAGCAGTTACGGAAGTCGCCAGCCCCAGCATTTT.

This clonotype was counted between two and nine times. The J gene is TRBJ2-6, the V gene TRBV7-2, with D perhaps TRBD1 (5 bases). The CDR3 is made up of 16 amino acids. V shed 5 bases and J shed 4 bases, with 15 bases lying between them. Germline V CDR1 and CDR2: SGHTA, FQGNSA. This CDR3 reads CASSNGATTGANVLTF. Here the CDR3 DNA reads TGTGCCAGCAGCAATGGGGCGACAACAGGGGCCAACGTCCTGACTTTC.

J is TRBJ2-7 and V is TRBV6-6, with D unresolved. Germline CDR1 MNHNY, CDR2 SVGAGI (reference sequence). This CDR3 contains 11 residues. V was shortened by 7 bases and J by 2 bases, with 6 bases between the two germline ends. CDR3 bases: TGTGCCAGCAACCCCGCCTACGAGCAGTACTTC. Its protein product is CASNPAYEQYF.

In nucleotides, the CDR3 is TGTGCCAGCAGCCCGGACAAGATGAACACTGAAGCTTTCTTT. Its translation: CASSPDKMNTEAFF. This sequence joins TRBV7-9 and TRBJ1-1; perhaps TRBD1 as D (5 bases). The CDR3 loop spans 14 amino acids. The germline CDR1 and CDR2 sequences are SEHNR and FQNEAQ (reference sequence). V was cut by 5 bases and J by 0 bases, with 10 bases left in between.

This clonotype is a singleton in its sample. V is TRBV28 and J is TRBJ2-5; 9 bases map to TRBD1. The end of the DNA is better explained by TRBJ2-7, so the J call may be wrong. Germline lookup yields CDR1 MDHEN and CDR2 SYDVKM. This CDR3 has 14 residues. The CDR3 region has the DNA TGTGCCAGCAGGCAGGGGGACAGGGTCCACGAGCAGTACTTC. This codes for CASRQGDRVHEQYF.

This clonotype was found a few times. This chain connects TRBV6-1 to TRBJ2-5; 8 bases agree with TRBD2. The CDR3 runs to 17 residues. Per germline, CDR1 MNHNS and CDR2 SASEGT. Germline trimming cut 6 bases from V and 11 bases from J; bases unmatched to any gene: 23. CDR3 sequence (DNA): TGTGCCAGCAGCCCCGGACGGGTAGCGGGGTCTTACAATGAGCAGTACTTC. Amino acids: CASSPGRVAGSYNEQYF.

The V gene is TRBV20-1, the J gene TRBJ1-1; 9 nucleotides agree with TRBD1. Germline assignment: CDR1 DFQATT and CDR2 SNEGSKA (reference sequence). This CDR3 spans 15 amino acids. V lost 2 bases to trimming and J lost 3 bases; unmatched junction nucleotides: 7. The CDR3 here is CSARFRDRVYTEAFF. The CDR3 bases are TGCAGTGCTAGATTCCGGGACAGGGTATACACTGAAGCTTTCTTT.

This clonotype has a handful of counts. The chain employs TRBV3-1 and TRBJ1-5; D ambiguous. The V gene lost 0 bases and the J gene lost 6 bases, with 9 bases spanning the gap. This CDR3 is built from 14 residues. Germline V gene sequence: CDR1 LGHDT, CDR2 YNNKEL (reference sequence). The CDR3 protein is CASSQDSQAQPQHF. The CDR3 nucleotides are TGTGCCAGCAGCCAAGACTCGCAGGCTCAGCCCCAGCATTTT. Variable domain in full (rest from reference TRBV3-1 and TRBJ1-5): DTAVSQTPKYLVTQMGNDKSIKCEQNLGHDTMYWYKQDSKKFLKIMFSYNNKELIINETVPNRFSPKSPDKAHLNLHINSLELGDSAVYFCASSQDSQAQPQHFGDGTRLSIL.

This clonotype showed up just a few times. J is TRBJ1-2 and V is TRBV20-1; D unresolved. The germline V gene encodes CDR1 DFQATT and CDR2 SNEGSKA (reference sequence). This CDR3 spans 13 amino acids. With 6 bases removed from V and 0 bases from J, the gap between germline ends came to 11 bases. The CDR3 nucleotides are TGCAGTGCCGTAACTGGGACTAACTATGGCTACACCTTC. It encodes CSAVTGTNYGYTF.